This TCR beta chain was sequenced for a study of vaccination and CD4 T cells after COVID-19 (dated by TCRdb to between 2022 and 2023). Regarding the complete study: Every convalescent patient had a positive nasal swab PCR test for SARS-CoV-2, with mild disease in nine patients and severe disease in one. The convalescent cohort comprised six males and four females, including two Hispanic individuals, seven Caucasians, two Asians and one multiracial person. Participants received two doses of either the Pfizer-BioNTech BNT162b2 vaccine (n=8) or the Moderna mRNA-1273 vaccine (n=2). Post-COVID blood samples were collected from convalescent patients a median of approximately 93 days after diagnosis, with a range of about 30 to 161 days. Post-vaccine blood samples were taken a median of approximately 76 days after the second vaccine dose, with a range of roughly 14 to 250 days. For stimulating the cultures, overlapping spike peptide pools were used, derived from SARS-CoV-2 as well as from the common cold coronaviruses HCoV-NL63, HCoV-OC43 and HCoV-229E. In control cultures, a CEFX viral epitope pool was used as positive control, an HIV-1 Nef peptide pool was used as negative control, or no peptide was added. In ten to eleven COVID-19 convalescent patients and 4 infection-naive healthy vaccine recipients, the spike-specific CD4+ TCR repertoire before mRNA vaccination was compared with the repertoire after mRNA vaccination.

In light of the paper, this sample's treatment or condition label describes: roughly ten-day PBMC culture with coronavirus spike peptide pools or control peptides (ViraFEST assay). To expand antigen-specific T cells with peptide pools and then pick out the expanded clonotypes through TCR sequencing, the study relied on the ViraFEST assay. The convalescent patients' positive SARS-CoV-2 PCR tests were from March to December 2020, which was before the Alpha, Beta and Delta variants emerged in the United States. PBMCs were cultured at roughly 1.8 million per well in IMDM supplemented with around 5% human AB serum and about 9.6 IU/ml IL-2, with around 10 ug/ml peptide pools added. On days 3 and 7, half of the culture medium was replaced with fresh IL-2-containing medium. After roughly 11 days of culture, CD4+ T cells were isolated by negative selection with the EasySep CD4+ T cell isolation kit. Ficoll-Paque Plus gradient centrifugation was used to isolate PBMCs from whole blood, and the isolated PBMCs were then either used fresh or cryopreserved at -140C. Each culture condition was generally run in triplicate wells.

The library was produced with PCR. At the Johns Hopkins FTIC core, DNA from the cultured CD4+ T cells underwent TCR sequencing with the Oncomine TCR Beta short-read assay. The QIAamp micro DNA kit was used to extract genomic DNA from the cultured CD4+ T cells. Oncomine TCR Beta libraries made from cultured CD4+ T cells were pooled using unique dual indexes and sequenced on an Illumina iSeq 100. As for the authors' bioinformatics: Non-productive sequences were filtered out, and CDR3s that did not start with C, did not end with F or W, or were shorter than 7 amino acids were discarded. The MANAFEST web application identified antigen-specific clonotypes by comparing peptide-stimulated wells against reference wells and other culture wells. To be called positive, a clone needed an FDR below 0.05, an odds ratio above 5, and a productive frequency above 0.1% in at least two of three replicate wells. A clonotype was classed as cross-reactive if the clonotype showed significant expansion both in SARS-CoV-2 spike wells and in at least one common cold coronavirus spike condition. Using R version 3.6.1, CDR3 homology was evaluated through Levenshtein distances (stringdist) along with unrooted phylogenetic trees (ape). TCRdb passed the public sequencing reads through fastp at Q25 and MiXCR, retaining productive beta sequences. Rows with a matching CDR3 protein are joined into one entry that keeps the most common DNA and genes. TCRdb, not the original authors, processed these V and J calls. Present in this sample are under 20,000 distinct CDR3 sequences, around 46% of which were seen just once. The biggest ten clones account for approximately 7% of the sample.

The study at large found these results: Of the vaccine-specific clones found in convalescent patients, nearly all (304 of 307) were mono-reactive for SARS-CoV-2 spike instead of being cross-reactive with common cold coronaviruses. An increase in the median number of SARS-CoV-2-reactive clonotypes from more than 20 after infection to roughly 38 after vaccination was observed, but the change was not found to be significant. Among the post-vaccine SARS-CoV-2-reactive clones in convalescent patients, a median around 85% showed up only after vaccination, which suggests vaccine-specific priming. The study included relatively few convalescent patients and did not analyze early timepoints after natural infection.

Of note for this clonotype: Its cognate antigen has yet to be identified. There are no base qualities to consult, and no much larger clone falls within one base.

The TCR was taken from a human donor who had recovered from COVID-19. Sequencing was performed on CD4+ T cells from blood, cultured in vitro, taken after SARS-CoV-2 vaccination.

The CDR3 sequence is CASRPTKNNRDTDTQYF. The nucleotides are TGTGCCAGCAGACCAACCAAAAACAACAGGGACACAGATACGCAGTATTTT. Rearrangement joined TRBV27 to TRBJ2-3; TRBD1 is possibly the D segment (6 matching bases). The CDR3 spans 17 residues, from the cysteine through the phenylalanine. The entry retains the CDR3 DNA only, 51 bases that are in frame from base 1. The germline ends are 21 bases apart after V is trimmed by 6 bases and J by 2 bases. Via the germline V gene (reference sequence), CDR1 is MNHEY and CDR2 SMNVEV.